The clone carrying this TCR beta chain was counted a single time. Its specificity is not known. A read error is possible here, since a much larger clone lies one base away. The record originates from a study of molecular identifiers for immune sequencing clone quantification. Overall study findings and caveats: Clones exceeding 20 RNA copies carried over 97% of effector molecules but under 1% of naive-cell molecules. Among some 1.1 million naive cells, spiked Jurkat TCR RNA from a single cell was reportedly detectable.

The CDR3 runs 14 residues. The germline V gene has CDR1 MDHEN and CDR2 SYDVKM. V dropped 10 bases and J dropped 1; count of bases not matched to a gene: 6. Previously described methods with listed TCR primers produced the bulk TCR libraries. TCRdb independently ran MiXCR on the PCR reads; one entry per CDR3 protein. Of 90,000 to 120,000 distinct CDR3 sequences listed, roughly a third are singletons. Sorted naive CD8 T cells were those defined as CD8+CD4-CCR7+CD45RA+. The rearrangement uses TRBV28 and TRBJ1-5; TRBD1 agrees at 8 bases. The sequence came from a human donor in good health. Some libraries in this study had Jurkat cell RNA spiked in. The specimen was naive CD8+ T cells from blood, with Jurkat cell RNA spiked in. This sample's subset: FACS-sorted CD8+CD4-CCR7+CD45RA+ naive T cells. In nucleotides, the CDR3 is TGTGCCACCATGACAGGGGCGAGCAATCAGCCCCAGCATTTT. Its translation is CATMTGASNQPQHF. The complete variable domain, with remaining parts taken from reference TRBV28 and TRBJ1-5, reads DVKVTQSSRYLVKRTGEKVFLECVQDMDHENMFWYRQDPGLGLRLIYFSYDVKMKEKGDIPEGYSVSREKKERFSLILESASTNQTSMYLCATMTGASNQPQHFGDGTRLSIL.